A single sample is the source of the 31 T cell receptor beta chains below, sequenced in a study of identifying expanded T cells in peripheral blood (dated by TCRdb to the late 2010s). To prepare the library, the immunoSEQ multiplex PCR assay was applied. Sourced from immuneACCESS, this table was stored by TCRdb with only in-frame sequences that have V and J called. A share of the clones is absent; for the studies checked, an unresolved V gene accounts for under half, and the remainder has no known explanation. In this sample the table shows about 97,000 clones, approximately 89% of which occur a single time. The leading ten clones occupy roughly an eighth of the sample. Material: blood. All receptors derive from a person aged 18 to 70 in good health.

This clone has only one observation. The rearrangement uses TRBV7-8 and TRBJ2-1; TRBD2 matches 10 bases. Trimming at V came to 1 base and at J to 9 bases, leaving 6 bases not matched to a gene. Germline V gene sequence: CDR1 SGHVS, CDR2 FQNEAQ. The CDR3 spans 15 residues. The CDR3 DNA sequence: TGTGCCAGCAGCTTAGTTCTAGCGGGAGTGGTTGAGCAGTTCTTC. It is translated as CASSLVLAGVVEQFF.

The table lists this clone with a count of one. V gene TRBV2 combines with J gene TRBJ2-6; D perhaps matches TRBD1 (6 bases). The germline V gene has CDR1 SNHLY and CDR2 FYNNEI. V lost 1 base to trimming and J lost 1 base, with 20 bases between them. CDR3 length equals 20 residues. CDR3 loop: CASSEVMAPGAGSGANVLTF. As DNA, the CDR3 is TGTGCCAGCAGTGAAGTTATGGCGCCAGGGGCAGGGTCTGGGGCCAACGTCCTGACTTTC.

V usage is TRBV7-6 and J usage is TRBJ2-7; maybe TRBD1 (6 bases). V dropped 5 bases and J dropped 6 bases, with 20 bases sitting between them. The germline V gene has CDR1 SGHVS and CDR2 FNYEAQ. There are 15 residues in the CDR3. The CDR3 DNA reads as TGTGCCAGCAGCCCATTCCGGACAGACGAGGGCGAGCAGTACTTC. Translated, it gives CASSPFRTDEGEQYF.

This clone was counted only a few times. The chain is built from TRBV4-2 and TRBJ1-4; possible D gene TRBD1, 6 bases. Germline V lookup: CDR1 LGHNA, CDR2 YNFKEQ. This CDR3 has 15 residues. Trimming took off 4 bases at V and 4 bases at J, with 13 bases between the two ends. CDR3 in amino acids: CASSRQQGNNEKLFF. CDR3 in DNA: TGTGCCAGCAGCCGACAGCAGGGGAATAATGAAAAACTGTTTTTT.

V is TRBV11-2 and J is TRBJ2-5; 10 bases are a match to TRBD2. V lost 5 bases to trimming and J lost 4 bases; unmatched junction nucleotides: 7. The germline V gene has CDR1 SGHAT and CDR2 FQNNGV. The CDR3 is 15 amino acids. The CDR3 DNA is TGTGCCAGCAGCCCAGCGGGAGGGTTCCCAGAGACCCAGTACTTC. Protein: CASSPAGGFPETQYF.

The chain carries TRBV6-6 and TRBJ2-1; unclear D gene. The CDR3 consists of 13 residues. Germline V gives CDR1 MNHNY, CDR2 SVGAGI (reference sequence). Trimming shortened V by 8 bases and J by 0 bases, and 8 bases separated the two germline ends. CDR3 coding DNA: TGTGCCAGCCTGGTGAGCTCCTACAATGAGCAGTTCTTC. Translation: CASLVSSYNEQFF.

This clone was seen once. The gene calls are TRBV11-2 and TRBJ1-2; 9 nucleotides align to TRBD1. With V trimmed by 5 bases and J by 8 bases, 9 bases remained unmatched. Germline CDR1 and CDR2: SGHAT and FQNNGV. The CDR3 is made up of 14 amino acids. CDR3 region: CASSPLTGGLGYTF. Here the CDR3 DNA reads TGTGCCAGCAGCCCTCTTACAGGGGGCTTGGGCTACACCTTC.

This sequence joins TRBV12-5 and TRBJ2-1; 11 bases are a match to TRBD2. This CDR3 region has 16 residues. Trimming removed 5 bases from V and 8 bases from J; junction bases left unmatched: 11. Germline CDR1 and CDR2: LGHNT and FRNRAP. CDR3 bases: TGTGCTAGTGGTCCCCGGGTAGCGGGGGGGTGGGATGAGCAGTTCTTC. Its protein is CASGPRVAGGWDEQFF.

V usage is TRBV28 and J usage is TRBJ2-7; TRBD2 aligns across 9 bases. CDR3 length: 16 residues. Per germline, CDR1 MDHEN and CDR2 SYDVKM. V shed 7 bases, J shed 4 bases, and the junction held 14 bases outside the gene matches. The CDR3, as DNA: TGTGCCAGCACAAGCGGACTAGGACTAGCGAAATACGAGCAGTACTTC. It specifies CASTSGLGLAKYEQYF.

The J gene is TRBJ2-1, the V gene TRBV5-1, with 7 bases fitting TRBD2. Germline V gene sequence: CDR1 SGHRS, CDR2 YFSETQ. Trimming took 4 bases from V and 5 from J; bases not matched to a gene: 12. The CDR3 has 16 amino acids. Here the CDR3 DNA reads TGCGCCAGCAGCCATCCTAGCGGAGCGGCACACAATGAGCAGTTCTTC. It translates to CASSHPSGAAHNEQFF. Drawing the rest from reference TRBV5-1 and TRBJ2-1, the complete variable domain is KAGVTQTPRYLIKTRGQQVTLSCSPISGHRSVSWYQQTPGQGLQFLFEYFSETQRNKGNFPGRFSGRQFSNSRSEMNVSTLELGDSALYLCASSHPSGAAHNEQFFGPGTRLTVL.

The chain combines TRBV7-9 with TRBJ1-4, with 9 bases matching TRBD1. CDR1 and CDR2 from the germline V gene are SEHNR and FQNEAQ (reference sequence). The CDR3 is made up of 15 amino acids. Germline trimming cut 3 bases from V and 8 bases from J; bases unmatched to any gene: 7. The CDR3 loop reads CASSLVGTGLEKLFF. CDR3 in DNA: TGTGCCAGCAGCTTGGTGGGGACAGGGTTAGAAAAACTGTTTTTT.

This chain uses TRBV6-6 with TRBJ2-1; TRBD2 matches at 10 bases. Germline V gene lookup returns CDR1 MNHNY and CDR2 SVGAGI (reference sequence). V shed 6 bases and J 3 bases; nucleotides not matched to a gene: 5. This CDR3 contains 15 residues. CDR3 loop: CASSLLAGVYNEQFF. CDR3 sequence (DNA): TGTGCCAGCAGCCTTCTAGCGGGAGTCTACAATGAGCAGTTCTTC.

The chain links TRBV7-3 to TRBJ2-1; D might be TRBD2 (6 bases). The CDR3 consists of 15 residues. V lost 1 base to trimming and J lost 3 bases, with 10 bases between them. CDR1 and CDR2 (germline): SGHTA, FQGTGA. The CDR3: CASSLRRGNYNEQFF. CDR3 DNA sequence: TGTGCCAGCAGCTTAAGGCGCGGGAACTACAATGAGCAGTTCTTC.

V usage is TRBV19 and J usage is TRBJ2-5; D perhaps matches TRBD2 (6 bases). The CDR3 runs 13 residues. The germline V gene has CDR1 LNHDA and CDR2 SQIVND (reference sequence). V lost 2 bases to trimming and J lost 4 bases, with 8 bases between them. The CDR3 DNA sequence: TGTGCCAGTAGTATATCCGGGAGAGAGACCCAGTACTTC. This translates into CASSISGRETQYF.

Comment on this clone: This CDR3 is also generated by other DNA sequences in the sample. This chain links TRBV5-1 with TRBJ2-1; D unresolved. Trimming shortened V by 0 bases and J by 0 bases, and 7 bases separated the two germline ends. The CDR3 spans 15 residues. From germline, CDR1 is SGHRS and CDR2 YFSETQ. The chain's CDR3 is CASSLALASYNEQFF. The CDR3 DNA reads as TGCGCCAGCAGCTTGGCTTTAGCCTCCTACAATGAGCAGTTCTTC. The full variable domain, completed using reference TRBV5-1 and TRBJ2-1, is KAGVTQTPRYLIKTRGQQVTLSCSPISGHRSVSWYQQTPGQGLQFLFEYFSETQRNKGNFPGRFSGRQFSNSRSEMNVSTLELGDSALYLCASSLALASYNEQFFGPGTRLTVL.

This chain links TRBV28 with TRBJ2-7; possible D gene TRBD1, 5 bases. Germline V gene sequence: CDR1 MDHEN, CDR2 SYDVKM. The CDR3 sequence is 13 residues long. V shed 7 bases and J shed 0 bases, with 10 bases lying between them. This CDR3 reads CASTDSYSYEQYF. The CDR3 DNA is TGTGCCAGCACTGACAGCTACTCCTACGAGCAGTACTTC.

The rearrangement uses TRBV9 and TRBJ1-6; D unclear. The CDR3 has 17 residues. Deletions cut 0 bases from V and 2 bases from J, with 12 bases between. Germline V gene lookup returns CDR1 SGDLS and CDR2 YYNGEE. CDR3 nucleotide sequence: TGTGCCAGCAGCGTAGTACCTGAACGCGCCTATAATTCACCCCTCCACTTT. It translates to CASSVVPERAYNSPLHF.

This clone was detected once. This sequence joins TRBV2 and TRBJ1-5, with D uncertain. CDR1 is SNHLY, CDR2 FYNNEI, per germline. The CDR3 has 16 residues. V was trimmed by 6 bases and J by 0 bases, leaving 15 bases between them. The CDR3 nucleotides are TGTGCCAGCAGCTCTTGGACTGAGGATAGCAATCAGCCCCAGCATTTT. This codes for CASSSWTEDSNQPQHF.

The V and J genes are TRBV7-7 and TRBJ2-1; tentatively, D is TRBD2 (7 bases). The CDR3 spans 15 residues. Germline V gives CDR1 SSHAT, CDR2 FNYEAQ (reference sequence). V shed 5 bases and J shed 1 base, with 12 bases lying between them. In nucleotides, the CDR3 is TGTGCCAGCAGCCCGAGCGGGACATCCTACAATGAGCAGTTCTTC. It specifies CASSPSGTSYNEQFF.

V gene TRBV9 combines with J gene TRBJ1-1; 7 nucleotides align to TRBD1. Germline-derived CDR1 and CDR2 are SGDLS and YYNGEE. The CDR3 spans 13 residues. Germline trimming cut 10 bases from V and 0 bases from J; bases unmatched to any gene: 6. DNA for the CDR3: TGTGCCTCAGGGGGGGATCTGAACACTGAAGCTTTCTTT. This sequence encodes CASGGDLNTEAFF. The variable domain in full, with the rest retrieved from reference TRBV9 and TRBJ1-1, is DSGVTQTPKHLITATGQRVTLRCSPRSGDLSVYWYQQSLDQGLQFLIQYYNGEERAKGNILERFSAQQFPDLHSELNLSSLELGDSALYFCASGGDLNTEAFFGQGTRLTVV.

In this sample, this clone turned up a few times. V usage is TRBV4-3 and J usage is TRBJ2-2; possibly TRBD1 or TRBD2 for D (5 bases each). CDR1 and CDR2 (germline): LGHNA, YSLEER. Trimming stripped 8 bases from V and 6 bases from J, with 13 bases between. The CDR3 contains 13 residues. The DNA for the CDR3 is TGCGCCAGCTCTACTATGGGGGCCGGGGAGCTGTTTTTT. This encodes CASSTMGAGELFF.

The V call is TRBV7-3, the J call TRBJ2-1, with D unclear. Germline V gives CDR1 SGHTA, CDR2 FQGTGA. This CDR3 is built from 17 residues. Trimming left V 5 bases short and J 1 base short, with 18 bases between. The CDR3: CASSPSIVDGSYNEQFF. The CDR3 DNA sequence: TGTGCCAGCAGCCCCTCAATCGTAGACGGGTCCTACAATGAGCAGTTCTTC.

The gene calls are TRBV28 and TRBJ1-4; a possible D gene is TRBD1 (5 bases). The CDR3 contains 14 residues. Looked up from germline, CDR1 is MDHEN and CDR2 is SYDVKM. The ends were cut back, 3 bases at V and 8 bases at J, with 13 bases in the middle. The CDR3 DNA is TGTGCCAGCAGTTTTGCAGGGTCGAAAGAAAAACTGTTTTTT. This sequence encodes CASSFAGSKEKLFF.

This chain connects TRBV29-1 to TRBJ2-7; tentative D call: TRBD1 (6 bases). The germline CDR1 and CDR2 sequences are SQVTM and ANQGSEA. V lost 6 bases and J 6 bases, leaving 18 bases between the germline ends. This CDR3 comprises 13 residues. CDR3 loop: CSVGKGGFGEQYF. CDR3 coding DNA: TGCAGCGTGGGTAAAGGGGGTTTTGGCGAGCAGTACTTC.

This clone was picked up one time. The V call is TRBV6-6, the J call TRBJ2-1, with TRBD2 matching over 11 bases. The V segment lost 4 bases and the J segment 4 bases; nucleotides outside the gene matches: 0. CDR1 and CDR2 from the germline V gene are MNHNY and SVGAGI (reference sequence). The CDR3 totals 14 residues. This CDR3 reads CASSWTSGYNEQFF. In DNA, the CDR3 is TGTGCCAGCAGTTGGACTAGCGGGTACAATGAGCAGTTCTTC.

The CDR3 reads CASSPRHSPTNEKLFF. CDR3 DNA: TGTGCCAGCAGCCCGAGACACTCCCCAACTAATGAAAAACTGTTTTTT. The chain uses TRBV5-8 and TRBJ1-4; D is ambiguous. Trimming shortened V by 4 bases and J by 0 bases, and 13 bases separated the two germline ends. Germline loops: CDR1 SGHTS, CDR2 YDEGEE. The CDR3 sequence is 16 residues long.

The rearrangement joins TRBV19 to TRBJ1-1, with D possibly being TRBD1 (6 bases). Germline assignment: CDR1 LNHDA and CDR2 SQIVND (reference sequence). The CDR3 consists of 14 residues. The V end was cut by 2 bases, the J end by 5 bases, with 12 bases between. CDR3 amino acids: CASSIRRGKTEAFF. In nucleotides, the CDR3 is TGTGCCAGTAGTATAAGAAGGGGGAAAACTGAAGCTTTCTTT.

This clone was counted only a few times. This sequence joins TRBV2 and TRBJ2-3; 12 positions match TRBD2. CDR3 size: 17 residues. Germline V gives CDR1 SNHLY, CDR2 FYNNEI. Losses at the gene ends were 0 bases for V and 0 bases for J; bases not matched to a gene: 1. The CDR3 reads CASSEAGLAGSTDTQYF. The CDR3 DNA follows: TGTGCCAGCAGTGAAGCTGGACTAGCGGGGAGCACAGATACGCAGTATTTT.

This rearrangement joins TRBV19 to TRBJ2-2; TRBD2 aligns across 13 bases. The CDR3 loop spans 16 amino acids. Per the germline V gene, CDR1 is LNHDA and CDR2 is SQIVND (reference sequence). The V gene end was trimmed by 5 bases and the J gene end by 5 bases; junction bases not matched to a gene: 5. The CDR3 coding sequence is TGTGCCAGTAGTCTCGGACTAGCGGGAGCAACCGGGGAGCTGTTTTTT. As protein: CASSLGLAGATGELFF. Supplemented by reference TRBV19 and TRBJ2-2, the full variable domain reads DGGITQSPKYLFRKEGQNVTLSCEQNLNHDAMYWYRQDPGQGLRLIYYSQIVNDFQKGDIAEGYSVSREKKESFPLTVTSAQKNPTAFYLCASSLGLAGATGELFFGEGSRLTVL.

This chain connects TRBV6-1 to TRBJ2-7; D possibly corresponds to TRBD1 (5 bases). The CDR3 loop spans 15 amino acids. The germline V gene has CDR1 MNHNS and CDR2 SASEGT. V lost 1 base to trimming and J lost 2 bases, with 12 bases between them. CDR3 DNA: TGTGCCAGCAGTGAAGACCCCACAGGCCCCTACGAGCAGTACTTC. Encoded protein: CASSEDPTGPYEQYF.

This sequence joins TRBV28 and TRBJ2-1; 7 bases align to TRBD1. V lost 2 bases and J lost 11; bases outside the gene matches: 6. CDR1 is MDHEN, CDR2 SYDVKM, per germline. This CDR3 has 13 residues. In DNA form, the CDR3 reads TGTGCCAGCAGTTTACAAACAGGGGTTCAGCAGTTCTTC. Its protein product is CASSLQTGVQQFF.